The clone carrying this T cell receptor beta chain was seen more than once but under ten times. The target antigen is unknown. The data belong to a study of blood T cells in healthy people across ages. Study-level findings and limits: While age rose, TCR beta diversity per million T cells dropped in a roughly linear way.

The CDR3 has 16 amino acids. V lost 3 bases, J lost 7 bases, and 21 bases lay in between. From germline, CDR1 is KGHSH and CDR2 LQKENI. Whenever a sample was processed, at least 6.5 million PBMCs were isolated. A sample-barcoded 5' primer and a J-beta primer mix were used in a second PCR of about 7 to 12 cycles. The study obtained at least 3 million CDR3-containing paired-end reads from every sample. Using its own MiXCR run on the 5' RACE reads, TCRdb lists one record per CDR3 protein. Seen here are about 800,000 distinct CDR3 sequences, roughly 60% observed once, and the top ten hold about 20%. Sequenced sample: blood. The chain uses TRBV18 and TRBJ1-1, with D tentatively TRBD1 (6 bases). This TCR was sampled from a man aged 25-45 years in good health. The CDR3 DNA reads as TGTGCCAGCTCACCGCAGAAACAGGGTACCCGGGGTGAAGCTTTCTTT. Its translation: CASSPQKQGTRGEAFF.